The T cell receptor beta chain under discussion was sequenced for a study of shared clonotypes between healthy human individuals (dated by TCRdb to the early 2020s). For the study in its entirety: The cohort comprised two women and a few men aged 18 to 49 years. For each donor, CD4 naive and CD4 memory were each run on three plates, CD8 naive on two plates, and CD8 memory on one plate. The study deeply sequenced blood TCR repertoires of about 5 healthy adults to estimate repertoire size and the extent of clonotype sharing between individuals. Libraries were prepared and TCR repertoires were sequenced by different laboratories using diverse techniques, in order to increase sequencing depth and limit assay-specific biases. Each donor's leukapheresis produced roughly between roughly 0.85 and 9.5 billion PBMCs. The full study reports these points: Sampling was restricted to blood, and TCR repertoires in tissues likely differ from the TCR repertoires found in blood. Even with the large sequencing depth, rarefaction of the sorted-subset datasets indicated that sequencing was incomplete. Higher generation probabilities were observed for clonotypes shared by all four sorted-subset donors than for non-shared clonotypes. Naive subsets generally had larger estimated clonotype richness than memory subsets did. Because the study included only a small number of donors, the genetic and exposure-history diversity represented was limited. Pairwise subsampling led to the expectation that sequencing depth would affect the degree of clonotype sharing among donors. Across a handful of donors, 4.5% to 6.5% of naive CD4, approximately 3.5% of naive CD8, 2% to 2.5% of memory CD4, and approximately 0.4% of memory CD8 clonotypes were shared.

Using the deep immunoSEQ assay, TCR CDR3 regions were amplified from genomic DNA by multiplex PCR. For each cell subset, the extracted genomic DNA was distributed evenly across all wells of several immunoSEQ 96-well plates, and each plate served as one replicate. For sorted subsets, 150 to 200 ng genomic DNA, equal to 30,000 or so T cell genomes, was loaded into each replicate PCR. The purified libraries were quantified using a Qubit 3.0 fluorometer, sized with a Bioanalyzer 2100, and then quantified again using the KAPA Library Quantification kit. Every immunoSEQ 96-well plate was sequenced on a dedicated single-read 150-cycle Illumina NextSeq 550 flow cell. Per the source publication's procedure: The immunoSEQ output contained only junctional sequences without quality scores, so filtering could not match that applied to full-length reads. To assign V/J genes and CDR3, sequences were annotated using PyIR, a Python wrapper for IgBLAST v1.9, with IMGT germline references. Any read was removed if the V/J assignment was weak (E-value above 1e-6), the CDR3 was missing, or the read contained stop codons, out-of-frame junctions, or ambiguous translated residues. V3J clonotypes were defined as sequences sharing the same inferred V gene, J gene, and CDR3 amino acid sequence. The percentage overlap between two repertoires was calculated by dividing the number of shared unique clonotypes by the size of the smaller repertoire. Richness of each repertoire was evaluated using RTK rarefaction, the Chao1 estimator, and Recon v2.1 estimates of unobserved clonotypes. Generation probabilities for all TCRbeta clonotypes obtained by the gDNA method from a handful of donors were computed using OLGA. What TCRdb holds here is the immuneACCESS table cut down to in-frame rearrangements. Part of the clones is not present; checked against another copy, under half of the missing clones reflect an unresolved V gene, and the others are unexplained. From that table come the V and J calls and clone size; the DNA was used to work out D and trimming. The sample table shows a few million clones, and over 85% are seen once. The biggest ten clones account for about 0.39% of the sample.

To note about this clone: The target of this receptor is not known. No clone much larger than this one lies a single base away; base qualities are absent.

The donors were healthy, HIV-negative adults with no recently reported acute infections or vaccinations. Only Caucasian adults living in Nashville, Tennessee, USA were represented among the donors. CD4+ T cells were enriched by magnetic negative selection, after which naive cells were positively selected on CD45RA and the negative fraction was taken as the memory subset. Blood was obtained by leukapheresis, after which PBMCs were separated by Ficoll-Histopaque density gradient centrifugation and cryopreserved in liquid nitrogen vapor phase. Analytical flow cytometry was used to check the purity and quantity of every magnetically sorted T cell population. Genomic DNA was isolated from each sorted fraction and quantified by UV absorbance on a Nanodrop 2000c. The germline V gene gives CDR1 as SQVTM and CDR2 as ANQGSEA. Trimming costs V 8 bases and J 2 bases, and their ends lie 14 bases apart. The CDR3 spans 13 residues, from the cysteine through the phenylalanine. The CDR3 DNA has 39 bases and is translated from base 1.

This sequence originates from a man between 18 and 29 years old in good health. Some clones in this sample may be carry-over from other donors' samples. The chain is encoded by TRBV29-1 joined to TRBJ2-3; the D gene is perhaps TRBD2, from 6 matching bases. Sequenced sample: naive CD4+ T cells from PBMCs. What this sample's cell subset or site label stands for: CD45RA+ positively selected. The DNA is as follows: TGCAGCTTCGGAACGGGGGTCACAGATACGCAGTATTTT. This is translated as CSFGTGVTDTQYF.